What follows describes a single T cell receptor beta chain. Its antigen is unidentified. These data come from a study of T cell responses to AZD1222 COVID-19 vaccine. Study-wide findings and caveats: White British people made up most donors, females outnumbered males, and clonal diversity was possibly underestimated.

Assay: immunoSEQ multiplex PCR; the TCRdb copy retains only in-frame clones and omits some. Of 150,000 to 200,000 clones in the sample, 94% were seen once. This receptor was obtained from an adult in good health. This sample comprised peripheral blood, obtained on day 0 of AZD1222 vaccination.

CDR3 region: CASSFGVVGEQYF. In DNA, the CDR3 is TGTGCCAGCAGTTTTGGGGTAGTGGGCGAGCAGTACTTC. The chain recombines TRBV12-3 or TRBV12-4 with TRBJ2-7; D not resolved. Deletions cut 3 bases from V and 6 bases from J, with 12 bases between. This CDR3 spans 13 amino acids.